Following are 21 T cell receptor beta chains from one sample sequenced in a study of blood T cell repertoires in COVID-19 (dated by TCRdb to 2020 to 2022). The protocol used for the library was the immunoSEQ multiplex PCR assay. The source is immuneACCESS, and TCRdb retained only in-frame sequences with V and J called. Part of the clones is not carried over; for the studies checked, unresolved V genes explain less than half of this, and the remainder is unexplained. This sample comprises around 340,000 clones, around 88% of them detected only once. 7.1% of the sample goes to the ten largest clones. Sequencing was done on a sample of peripheral blood. The receptors were sampled from an older woman with COVID-19, enrolled during active disease.

The chain links TRBV18 to TRBJ1-4; D is unresolved. CDR3 length: 15 amino acids. V lost 7 bases, J lost 0 bases, and 12 bases lay in between. Per germline, CDR1 KGHSH and CDR2 LQKENI. The CDR3 DNA is TGTGCCAGCTTAGGTGATGGAGCAACTAATGAAAAACTGTTTTTT. Protein sequence: CASLGDGATNEKLFF. Looking up the rest from reference TRBV18 and TRBJ1-4 gives the full variable domain: NAGVMQNPRHLVRRRGQEARLRCSPMKGHSHVYWYRQLPEEGLKFMVYLQKENIIDESGMPKERFSAEFPKEGPSILRIQQVVRGDSAAYFCASLGDGATNEKLFFGSGTQLSVL.

This chain links TRBV10-3 with TRBJ1-4; D perhaps matches TRBD1 (5 bases). Trimming took 10 bases from V and 8 from J, leaving 20 bases between them. Germline assignment: CDR1 ENHRY and CDR2 SYGVKD. There are 14 residues in the CDR3. The CDR3 protein is CATSPGLTGEKLFF. The CDR3 nucleotides read TGTGCCACCTCGCCGGGACTGACGGGGGAAAAACTGTTTTTT.

The V and J genes are TRBV10-3 and TRBJ2-7; perhaps TRBD2 as D (5 bases). V was shortened by 8 bases and J by 5 bases, with 16 bases between the two germline ends. This CDR3 is 13 amino acids long. The germline gives CDR1 ENHRY, CDR2 SYGVKD. The CDR3 sequence is CAIRLPGSDEQYF. CDR3 coding DNA: TGTGCCATCCGCCTCCCGGGGTCCGACGAGCAGTACTTC.

The rearrangement joins TRBV14 to TRBJ2-7, with 9 nucleotides matching TRBD1. Per germline, CDR1 SGHDN and CDR2 FVKESK. V lost 2 bases and J lost 2; bases outside the gene matches: 10. This CDR3 has 17 amino acids. The CDR3 nucleotides read TGTGCCAGCAGCCAACAGGTAACGGGACAGGGCCCCTACGAGCAGTACTTC. Its translation: CASSQQVTGQGPYEQYF.

The chain couples TRBV13 to TRBJ1-2; TRBD1 might be the D (5 bases). Germline V CDR1 and CDR2: PRHDT, FYEKMQ (reference sequence). The CDR3 length is 15 residues. V lost 1 base, J lost 1 base, and 10 bases lay in between. Written as DNA, the CDR3 is TGTGCCAGCAGCTTAGTGGCGGGGGATAACTATGGCTACACCTTC. As protein: CASSLVAGDNYGYTF.

The J gene is TRBJ1-2, the V gene TRBV6-5; D is perhaps TRBD1 (5 bases). There are 12 residues in the CDR3. V gave up 7 bases and J gave up 2 bases, with 8 bases separating them. The germline V gene encodes CDR1 MNHEY and CDR2 SVGAGI. The CDR3 protein is CASKGQNYGYTF. CDR3 in DNA: TGTGCCAGCAAGGGGCAGAACTATGGCTACACCTTC.

The rearrangement uses TRBV5-1 and TRBJ2-2, with 10 bases lining up with TRBD2. Germline trimming cut 4 bases from V and 5 bases from J; bases unmatched to any gene: 5. The CDR3 contains 15 residues. The V gene's germline CDR1 is SGHRS and CDR2 YFSETQ. The DNA of the CDR3 is TGCGCCAGCAGCGGCAGCGGGGGGGAAACCGGGGAGCTGTTTTTT. Translated: CASSGSGGETGELFF.

V gene TRBV19 combines with J gene TRBJ1-5, with TRBD1 identical over 8 bases. V lost 6 bases and J lost 7; bases outside the gene matches: 5. Germline V gene data show CDR1 as LNHDA and CDR2 as SQIVND (reference sequence). This CDR3 is built from 13 residues. CDR3 sequence (DNA): TGTGCCAGTAGCCGACAGGGGAGGCAGCCCCAGCATTTT. It specifies CASSRQGRQPQHF.

The J gene is TRBJ2-1, the V gene TRBV7-6, with 8 positions matching TRBD2. Trimming removed 0 bases from V and 8 bases from J; junction bases left unmatched: 12. The CDR3 contains 17 residues. Germline CDR1 reads SGHVS; CDR2 reads FNYEAQ. The CDR3 spells CASSLALSGTRGDEQFF. CDR3 bases: TGTGCCAGCAGCTTAGCGCTCTCCGGGACTAGGGGCGATGAGCAGTTCTTC.

This clone showed up just a few times. The chain has TRBV9 and TRBJ2-1, with 7 bases identical to TRBD2. With 0 bases clipped from V and 9 bases from J, the junction kept 9 bases outside the gene matches. There are 15 residues in the CDR3. Looked up from germline, CDR1 is SGDLS and CDR2 is YYNGEE. The CDR3 coding sequence is TGTGCCAGCAGCGTAGCCGGGACTATGGGACTTGAGCAGTTCTTC. Translation gives CASSVAGTMGLEQFF.

V is TRBV30 and J is TRBJ1-5; a weak D match, TRBD1 (6 bases). V lost 5 bases and J lost 12, with 14 bases in between. Germline V gene sequence: CDR1 GTSNPN, CDR2 SVGIG (reference sequence). The CDR3 extends over 11 amino acids. The CDR3 loop reads CAWGGGQIQHF. CDR3 coding DNA: TGTGCCTGGGGCGGGGGGCAGATCCAGCATTTT.

The CDR3 sequence: CASSSLYGYTF. Here the CDR3 DNA reads TGTGCCAGCAGCTCCCTCTATGGCTACACCTTC. The V call is TRBV7-9, the J call TRBJ1-2, with no clear D. The length of the CDR3 is 11 residues. V was cut by 4 bases and J by 4 bases, with 4 bases left in between. Germline V gene data show CDR1 as SEHNR and CDR2 as FQNEAQ (reference sequence). The full variable domain, rest sourced from reference TRBV7-9 and TRBJ1-2, is DTGVSQNPRHKITKRGQNVTFRCDPISEHNRLYWYRQTLGQGPEFLTYFQNEAQLEKSRLLSDRFSAERPKGSFSTLEIQRTEQGDSAMYLCASSSLYGYTFGSGTRLTVV.

The chain carries TRBV6-2 or TRBV6-3 and TRBJ1-5, with TRBD1 as a possible D gene (5 bases). The CDR3 is 14 residues long. Trimming removed 2 bases at V and 4 bases at J, with 9 bases between. Germline V gives CDR1 MNHEY, CDR2 SVGEGT. Written as DNA, the CDR3 is TGTGCCAGCAGTTACCCCCCAGGGAATCAGCCCCAGCATTTT. Its protein is CASSYPPGNQPQHF.

The V call is TRBV30, the J call TRBJ1-1; no clear D gene. Germline-derived CDR1 and CDR2 are GTSNPN and SVGIG (reference sequence). This CDR3 is built from 11 residues. Trimming took off 5 bases at V and 7 bases at J, with 11 bases between the two ends. The CDR3 coding sequence is TGTGCCTGGTACAGTCAATTTGAAGCTTTCTTT. It is translated as CAWYSQFEAFF.

The V gene is TRBV30, the J gene TRBJ2-3, with 8 positions matching TRBD2. Germline CDR1 GTSNPN, CDR2 SVGIG (reference sequence). V shed 5 bases and J 6 bases; nucleotides not matched to a gene: 10. The CDR3 length is 14 residues. The DNA of the CDR3 is TGTGCCTGGGTGACAAGCGGGGGTGCCGATACGCAGTATTTT. Translating gives CAWVTSGGADTQYF.

The V call is TRBV27, the J call TRBJ2-5; TRBD2 agrees at 8 bases. Trimming removed 6 bases from V and 5 bases from J; junction bases left unmatched: 14. The CDR3 contains 16 residues. Germline CDR1 reads MNHEY; CDR2 reads SMNVEV (reference sequence). CDR3 sequence reads: CASSDPHGGGAETQYF. Here the CDR3 DNA reads TGTGCCAGCAGCGATCCACACGGGGGGGGTGCGGAGACCCAGTACTTC.

This chain connects TRBV5-1 to TRBJ2-3; perhaps TRBD1 as D (5 bases). Germline values: CDR1 SGHRS, CDR2 YFSETQ. Trimming shortened V by 2 bases and J by 0 bases, and 10 bases separated the two germline ends. The CDR3 has 15 amino acids. CDR3 loop: CASSFQGLSTDTQYF. DNA for the CDR3: TGCGCCAGCAGCTTTCAGGGTTTGAGCACAGATACGCAGTATTTT.

V is TRBV6-5 and J is TRBJ1-1; D is unclear. The CDR3 sequence is 16 residues long. V was cut by 0 bases and J by 3 bases, with 14 bases left in between. Germline lookup yields CDR1 MNHEY and CDR2 SVGAGI. In nucleotides, the CDR3 is TGTGCCAGCAGTTACTCGAAGGGAGGGAAATACACTGAAGCTTTCTTT. Its translation is CASSYSKGGKYTEAFF.

The chain uses TRBV9 and TRBJ1-4; D might be TRBD1 (5 bases). The CDR3 totals 14 residues. V was trimmed by 0 bases and J by 12 bases, leaving 15 bases between them. CDR1 SGDLS and CDR2 YYNGEE come from the germline V gene. The CDR3 bases are TGTGCCAGCAGCGTAGGGCCCCGGGGGGAGGAACTGTTTTTT. Protein: CASSVGPRGEELFF.

The rearrangement uses TRBV4-1 and TRBJ2-3, with TRBD2 matching 10 bases. Trimming cost V 0 bases and J 5 bases; bases outside gene matches: 5. CDR1 is MGHRA, CDR2 YSYEKL, per germline. CDR3 length: 16 residues. The CDR3: CASSQEQRGGRDTQYF. The CDR3 DNA reads as TGCGCCAGCAGCCAAGAGCAGCGGGGGGGCAGAGATACGCAGTATTTT.

The chain combines TRBV19 with TRBJ2-7; 9 nucleotides line up with TRBD1. Trimming took 5 bases from V and 6 from J; bases not matched to a gene: 5. The CDR3 is made up of 13 amino acids. The V gene's germline CDR1 is LNHDA and CDR2 SQIVND (reference sequence). The CDR3 loop is CASSWGQGREQYF. CDR3 DNA sequence: TGTGCCAGTAGTTGGGGACAGGGTCGCGAGCAGTACTTC.